This T cell receptor (beta chain) was observed in a study of blood T cell repertoires in COVID-19. About the research overall: Samples of COVID-19 (acute and convalescent) were obtained from the United States, Italy and Spain. PBMCs, B-cell-depleted T cells, or T cells provided the cDNA or gDNA that made up the material.

This CDR3 comprises 14 residues. The V segment lost 5 bases and the J segment 7 bases; nucleotides outside the gene matches: 7. Germline values: CDR1 SGHTA, CDR2 FQGNSA. Sequenced by immunoSEQ multiplex PCR; TCRdb stores in-frame clones only, minus some. Here the sample spans 450,000 or so clones, over 85% being singletons. This clone was observed a single time. The chain couples TRBV7-2 to TRBJ1-5; 8 bases align to TRBD1. The sequence was obtained from a man aged 18-30 years with COVID-19, enrolled during active disease. Sample: peripheral blood. The CDR3 DNA reads as TGTGCCAGCAGCACTGCAGGGGGCAGCCAGCCCCAGCATTTT. The encoded protein is CASSTAGGSQPQHF.